These 22 T cell receptor beta chains were sequenced from one sample in a study of T cell changes during pregnancy in multiple sclerosis. This table comes from immunoSEQ multiplex PCR, and its TCRdb copy is limited to in-frame clones, with some not included. The data contain around 100,000 clones, almost 95% of them singletons. The source was peripheral blood, collected before pregnancy. The origin of the receptors is a female donor with multiple sclerosis, enrolled in a pregnancy study.

The chain has TRBV27 and TRBJ2-7; D unresolved. V lost 2 bases and J lost 3, with 8 bases in between. Germline V CDR1 and CDR2: MNHEY, SMNVEV (reference sequence). The CDR3 sequence is 13 residues long. The CDR3 is CASSLGRNYEQYF. CDR3 bases: TGTGCCAGCAGTTTAGGCAGAAACTACGAGCAGTACTTC.

The V and J genes are TRBV5-1 and TRBJ1-1; 9 bases are a match to TRBD1. The CDR3 runs to 17 residues. Germline assignment: CDR1 SGHRS and CDR2 YFSETQ. Unmatched junction bases numbered 9, after V lost 0 bases and J lost 3 bases. CDR3 nucleotides: TGCGCCAGCAGCTTGGATGGACAGGGGTTTGGTCACACTGAAGCTTTCTTT. This encodes CASSLDGQGFGHTEAFF.

This chain joins TRBV4-1 and TRBJ2-1; TRBD2 matches 11 bases. Germline V gene sequence: CDR1 MGHRA, CDR2 YSYEKL. Losses at the gene ends were 2 bases for V and 6 bases for J; bases not matched to a gene: 3. The CDR3 contains 15 residues. The CDR3 DNA follows: TGCGCCAGCAGCCAAACTAGCGGGAGTGGCAATGAGCAGTTCTTC. It translates to CASSQTSGSGNEQFF.

The V gene is TRBV5-4, the J gene TRBJ2-7; D possibly corresponds to TRBD2 (7 bases). Germline assignment: CDR1 SGHNT and CDR2 YYREEE (reference sequence). This CDR3 has 16 residues. Trimming pared 4 bases from V and 2 bases from J, leaving 19 bases between. Written as DNA, the CDR3 is TGTGCCAGCAGCCCCCCTGGGAGGGGGAGACCCTACGAGCAGTACTTC. It translates to CASSPPGRGRPYEQYF.

The J gene is TRBJ1-2, the V gene TRBV5-5; weak D call: TRBD1 (6 bases). Germline V gene sequence: CDR1 SGHKS, CDR2 YYEKEE (reference sequence). The CDR3 totals 15 residues. Trimming cost V 0 bases and J 4 bases, with 13 bases left between them. CDR3 sequence reads: CASSLDRTALYGYTF. The CDR3 DNA reads as TGTGCCAGCAGCTTGGACCGGACAGCCCTCTATGGCTACACCTTC.

The genes are TRBV2 and TRBJ2-2; D ambiguous. From germline, CDR1 is SNHLY and CDR2 FYNNEI. The CDR3 runs 14 residues. Trimming pared 3 bases from V and 4 bases from J, leaving 9 bases between. Written as DNA, the CDR3 is TGTGCCAGCAGTGACCCGCGAGGCACCGGGGAGCTGTTTTTT. Translating it yields CASSDPRGTGELFF.

V and J are TRBV7-9 and TRBJ2-5; D gene ambiguous. V lost 1 base and J 1 base, leaving 7 bases between the germline ends. Germline V gene sequence: CDR1 SEHNR, CDR2 FQNEAQ (reference sequence). The CDR3 has 14 amino acids. The DNA for the CDR3 is TGTGCCAGCAGCTTAGAACTTGGCCAAGAGACCCAGTACTTC. It translates to CASSLELGQETQYF.

This chain uses TRBV11-2 with TRBJ1-1, with D possibly TRBD1 on 5 matching bases. Trimming removed 5 bases at V and 1 base at J, with 20 bases between. The CDR3 is 17 amino acids. CDR1 SGHAT and CDR2 FQNNGV come from the germline V gene. The CDR3, as DNA: TGTGCCAGCAGCCCCCGGGGGTTCGGGGAACCGAACACTGAAGCTTTCTTT. Encoded protein: CASSPRGFGEPNTEAFF. Looking up the rest from reference TRBV11-2 and TRBJ1-1 gives the full variable domain: EAGVAQSPRYKIIEKRQSVAFWCNPISGHATLYWYQQILGQGPKLLIQFQNNGVVDDSQLPKDRFSAERLKGVDSTLKIQPAKLEDSAVYLCASSPRGFGEPNTEAFFGQGTRLTVV.

The V and J genes are TRBV6-5 and TRBJ1-2, with D unclear. With 3 bases removed from V and 8 bases from J, the gap between germline ends came to 13 bases. The CDR3 extends over 13 amino acids. Germline values: CDR1 MNHEY, CDR2 SVGAGI. The DNA of the CDR3 is TGTGCCAGCAGTTATGGTCAGCCGGGGGGCTACACCTTC. Residues: CASSYGQPGGYTF.

The chain's CDR3 is CASSLTGGRDGYTF. The CDR3 DNA reads TGTGCCAGCAGCTTAACCGGGGGGCGTGATGGCTACACCTTC. The rearrangement links TRBV7-3 to TRBJ1-2, with D tentatively TRBD1 (6 bases). This CDR3 contains 14 residues. Per the germline V gene, CDR1 is SGHTA and CDR2 is FQGTGA. Trimming took 0 bases from V and 6 from J, leaving 11 bases between them.

The J gene is TRBJ1-2, the V gene TRBV2; possibly TRBD1 for D (5 bases). Trimming stripped 8 bases from V and 6 bases from J, with 22 bases between. CDR1 SNHLY and CDR2 FYNNEI come from the germline V gene. The CDR3 extends over 15 amino acids. The CDR3: CASSIITTGGNGYTF. CDR3 coding DNA: TGTGCCAGCTCTATTATAACAACGGGGGGGAATGGCTACACCTTC.

The chain employs TRBV7-8 and TRBJ1-5, with a possible D match to TRBD1 (5 bases). V lost 7 bases and J lost 1, with 17 bases in between. The CDR3 is 16 residues long. Germline loops: CDR1 SGHVS, CDR2 FQNEAQ. The CDR3 DNA sequence: TGTGCCAGCATCCAGGGTAGGATTCGGAGCAATCAGCCCCAGCATTTT. Translation gives CASIQGRIRSNQPQHF.

The chain links TRBV2 to TRBJ1-2; weak D call: TRBD1 (6 bases). Germline V gene lookup returns CDR1 SNHLY and CDR2 FYNNEI. V lost 4 bases, J lost 8 bases, and 14 bases lay in between. The CDR3 has 13 residues. DNA of the CDR3: TGTGCCAGCAGTGTGAAACAGGGCAGCGGCTACACCTTC. Encoded protein: CASSVKQGSGYTF.

J is TRBJ1-2 and V is TRBV19; 7 bases are shared with TRBD1. CDR3 length equals 13 residues. Germline assignment: CDR1 LNHDA and CDR2 SQIVND (reference sequence). J was trimmed by 5 bases and V by 2 bases; bases with no gene match: 2. Written as DNA, the CDR3 is TGTGCCAGTAGTATACAGGGGGTGTATGGCTACACCTTC. Translating it yields CASSIQGVYGYTF.

The CDR3 DNA reads as TGTGCCAGCCGTACAGGGGAATGGGGAACTGAAGCTTTCTTT. Amino acid sequence: CASRTGEWGTEAFF. The V gene is TRBV19, the J gene TRBJ1-1; 7 bases map to TRBD1. Germline assignment: CDR1 LNHDA and CDR2 SQIVND (reference sequence). This CDR3 has 14 residues. Trimming cost V 9 bases and J 5 bases; bases outside gene matches: 12.

This rearrangement joins TRBV5-1 to TRBJ2-7, with TRBD1 matching over 8 bases. Germline CDR1 SGHRS, CDR2 YFSETQ. The J segment lost 7 bases and the V segment lost 0 bases, leaving 6 bases of the junction unmatched. The CDR3 is 14 amino acids. The CDR3 region has the DNA TGCGCCAGCAGCTTGGGGACAGGGTTGTGGGAGCAGTACTTC. Its translation is CASSLGTGLWEQYF.

This rearrangement joins TRBV10-1 to TRBJ2-7; TRBD2 matches 7 bases. The CDR3 runs 14 residues. Per germline, CDR1 WNHNN and CDR2 SYGVQD (reference sequence). Unmatched junction bases numbered 7, after V lost 3 bases and J lost 5 bases. CDR3 amino acids: CASSDSGGVNEQYF. The CDR3 DNA reads TGCGCCAGCAGTGACTCGGGAGGTGTCAACGAGCAGTACTTC.

The count of this clone is one. V gene TRBV5-6 combines with J gene TRBJ2-7; 7 bases are shared with TRBD2. The CDR3 covers 13 residues. V trimming: 3 bases; J trimming: 7 bases; junction bases outside the gene matches: 7. Germline V lookup: CDR1 SGHDT, CDR2 YYEEEE. The CDR3 spells CASSWGGFSEQYF. The CDR3 DNA is TGTGCCAGCAGCTGGGGAGGGTTCTCGGAGCAGTACTTC.

The rearrangement uses TRBV4-1 and TRBJ2-2; D perhaps matches TRBD2 (5 bases). Germline CDR1 is MGHRA and CDR2 is YSYEKL. The length of the CDR3 is 16 residues. The V and J ends lost 0 bases and 6 bases respectively, with 14 bases between them. The DNA of the CDR3 is TGCGCCAGCAGCCAAGATGAGGGTGGGAATTCCGGGGAGCTGTTTTTT. Translation gives CASSQDEGGNSGELFF.

This rearrangement joins TRBV6-5 to TRBJ2-1, with TRBD1 as a possible D gene (6 bases). Trimming cost V 6 bases and J 3 bases, with 9 bases left between them. This CDR3 spans 13 amino acids. CDR1 and CDR2 from the germline V gene are MNHEY and SVGAGI. The CDR3: CASRFRGYNEQFF. CDR3 sequence (DNA): TGTGCCAGCAGATTCAGGGGCTACAATGAGCAGTTCTTC.

The chain is built from TRBV7-9 and TRBJ2-1; 7 nucleotides line up with TRBD2. The CDR3 is 15 residues long. J lost 3 bases, V lost 6 bases, and 8 bases had no gene match. The germline CDR1 and CDR2 sequences are SEHNR and FQNEAQ (reference sequence). The CDR3 nucleotides are TGTGCCAGCAGAGGCCCCGGACTAGACTACAATGAGCAGTTCTTC. This sequence encodes CASRGPGLDYNEQFF. Full variable domain (missing parts from reference TRBV7-9 and TRBJ2-1): DTGVSQNPRHKITKRGQNVTFRCDPISEHNRLYWYRQTLGQGPEFLTYFQNEAQLEKSRLLSDRFSAERPKGSFSTLEIQRTEQGDSAMYLCASRGPGLDYNEQFFGPGTRLTVL.

DNA for the CDR3: TGTGCCAGTAGTATTCGGGGGGACTCCTACGAGCAGTACTTC. The encoded protein is CASSIRGDSYEQYF. The chain employs TRBV19 and TRBJ2-7; TRBD2 aligns across 7 bases. Germline CDR1 LNHDA, CDR2 SQIVND (reference sequence). The CDR3 is 14 residues long. J was trimmed by 0 bases and V by 3 bases; bases with no gene match: 2. Filled out from reference TRBV19 and TRBJ2-7, the complete variable domain reads DGGITQSPKYLFRKEGQNVTLSCEQNLNHDAMYWYRQDPGQGLRLIYYSQIVNDFQKGDIAEGYSVSREKKESFPLTVTSAQKNPTAFYLCASSIRGDSYEQYFGPGTRLTVT.